Below, 13 T cell receptor beta chains from the same sample are listed, as sequenced in a study of T-cell reconstitution after alpha-beta-depleted transplantation in children. During its preparation, the TCRbeta library received unique molecular identifiers. Via MiXCR, TCRdb re-called the PCR reads, giving one row per CDR3 protein. The sample comprises around 440,000 distinct CDR3 sequences, 16% of which are singletons, and 25% to 30% rests with the top ten. The sequencing here drew on PBMCs, mostly from graft donor cells, taken 360 days after TCRalphabeta/CD19-depleted stem cell transplant. These receptors originate from a boy in the first two years of life who had a stem cell transplant for Wiskott-Aldrich syndrome, so the T cells may come from the graft donor.

The chain joins TRBV6-5 to TRBJ1-2, with 10 positions matching TRBD1. The CDR3 is 17 residues long. The junction had 9 bases not matched to a gene; V was cut back by 0 bases and J by 5 bases. CDR1 and CDR2 from the germline V gene are MNHEY and SVGAGI. CDR3 region: CASSYSGTGASWYGYTF. In nucleotides, the CDR3 is TGTGCCAGCAGTTACTCTGGGACAGGGGCCTCTTGGTATGGCTACACCTTC.

This chain connects TRBV6-2 or TRBV6-3 to TRBJ2-1; 7 nucleotides line up with TRBD2. The CDR3 extends over 16 amino acids. V trimming: 4 bases; J trimming: 4 bases; junction bases outside the gene matches: 10. Germline-derived CDR1 and CDR2 are MNHEY and SVGEGT. In nucleotides, the CDR3 is TGTGCCAGCAGTTGGTTTGGGGCTAGCGGTTACAATGAGCAGTTCTTC. It encodes CASSWFGASGYNEQFF.

This clonotype was seen a handful of times. The chain joins TRBV10-3 to TRBJ2-3; D may be TRBD2 (6 bases). V lost 8 bases, J lost 6 bases, and 6 bases lay in between. Germline lookup yields CDR1 ENHRY and CDR2 SYGVKD. This CDR3 has 10 amino acids. CDR3 amino acids: CAIGGDTQYF. CDR3 bases: TGTGCCATCGGGGGGGATACGCAGTATTTT.

V and J are TRBV12-3 or TRBV12-4 and TRBJ2-5, with a tentative D call TRBD2 (6 bases). The CDR3 consists of 15 residues. Trimming stripped 3 bases from V and 4 bases from J, with 15 bases between. CDR3 nucleotide sequence: TGTGCCAGCAGTTTTTACAGGAGGGCTGCAGAGACCCAGTACTTC. Translating gives CASSFYRRAAETQYF.

This chain links TRBV24-1 with TRBJ2-7; no clear D. CDR1 is KGHDR, CDR2 SFDVKD, per germline. The length of the CDR3 is 14 residues. Trimming stripped 3 bases from V and 2 bases from J, with 10 bases between. In DNA form, the CDR3 reads TGTGCCACCAGTGATGCGGACGGCACCTACGAGCAGTACTTC. This encodes CATSDADGTYEQYF.

This clonotype was detected a few times. The chain joins TRBV3-1 to TRBJ2-7; D is unresolved. Trimming stripped 4 bases from V and 2 bases from J, with 21 bases between. The CDR3 is 17 residues long. Germline CDR1 and CDR2: LGHDT and YNNKEL (reference sequence). The CDR3 nucleotides read TGTGCCAGCAGCCCTCAGCTCGTCCGGTACCCTACCTACGAGCAGTACTTC. This sequence encodes CASSPQLVRYPTYEQYF.

This clonotype was detected only a few times. The gene calls are TRBV10-3 and TRBJ1-1; the D is unclear. The V and J ends lost 3 bases and 0 bases respectively, with 8 bases between them. CDR3 size: 14 residues. The germline CDR1 and CDR2 sequences are ENHRY and SYGVKD. The CDR3 bases are TGTGCCATCAGTGATGAGAGATTGAACACTGAAGCTTTCTTT. Translated: CAISDERLNTEAFF.

This clonotype was seen a few times. This rearrangement joins TRBV12-3 or TRBV12-4 to TRBJ2-3; 14 bases are shared with TRBD2. Trimming removed 7 bases from V and 14 bases from J; junction bases left unmatched: 14. The CDR3 is 15 amino acids. The DNA of the CDR3 is TGTGCCAGCAAGAGACTAGCGGGAGGGCCTTTTGATCGGTATTTT. It codes for CASKRLAGGPFDRYF.

The genes are TRBV12-3 or TRBV12-4 and TRBJ2-7, with TRBD2 matching over 14 bases. V shed 1 base and J 0 bases; nucleotides not matched to a gene: 2. The CDR3 totals 17 residues. The CDR3 DNA sequence: TGTGCCAGCAGTTTAGAGGGGACTAGCGGGAGCTCCTACGAGCAGTACTTC. Translating gives CASSLEGTSGSSYEQYF.

This clonotype was seen a few times. The chain has TRBV12-3 or TRBV12-4 and TRBJ2-3; D could derive from TRBD1 or TRBD2 (6 bases each). V lost 6 bases, J lost 4 bases, and 14 bases lay in between. The CDR3 is 14 residues long. The CDR3 DNA reads as TGTGCCAGCAGCAAGGAGAGGGGGGCAGATACGCAGTATTTT. This encodes CASSKERGADTQYF.

This clonotype has a handful of counts. V and J are TRBV7-2 and TRBJ2-3; 15 bases are a match to TRBD2. In germline, CDR1 is SGHTA, CDR2 FQGNSA. Trimming took 5 bases from V and 7 from J; bases not matched to a gene: 4. There are 15 residues in the CDR3. The CDR3 protein is CASSPGLAGGNTQYF. The CDR3 DNA is TGTGCCAGCAGCCCCGGACTAGCGGGGGGGAATACGCAGTATTTT.

Only a few counts were recorded for this clonotype. V is TRBV6-5 and J is TRBJ1-4; D is undetermined. CDR3 size: 15 residues. V lost 2 bases, J lost 0 bases, and 7 bases lay in between. The germline gives CDR1 MNHEY, CDR2 SVGAGI. The DNA of the CDR3 is TGTGCCAGCAGTTACCTGGGTTCAACTAATGAAAAACTGTTTTTT. It specifies CASSYLGSTNEKLFF.

This clonotype was seen a handful of times. This chain uses TRBV29-1 with TRBJ2-7, with 8 bases that match TRBD1. CDR1 SQVTM and CDR2 ANQGSEA come from the germline V gene. The CDR3 totals 12 residues. The CDR3 DNA sequence: TGCAGTATAGAACAGGGGGACTACGAGCAGTACTTC. It is translated as CSIEQGDYEQYF.